What follows are 23 T cell receptor beta chains derived from one specimen sequenced in a study of blood T cell repertoires in COVID-19. The table came from immunoSEQ multiplex PCR; TCRdb's copy has only in-frame clones and leaves some out. The sample yields around 180,000 clones, about 87% seen once. Sequenced: peripheral blood. The receptor source for this set is a woman aged 25-40 years with acute or convalescent COVID-19.

This sequence joins TRBV6-1 and TRBJ1-5; the D gene is possibly TRBD1 (5 bases). CDR3 length: 12 amino acids. Germline values: CDR1 MNHNS, CDR2 SASEGT. Trimming stripped 8 bases from V and 4 bases from J, with 9 bases between. CDR3 sequence reads: CASGSGNQPQHF. The CDR3 DNA is TGTGCCAGCGGGTCAGGGAATCAGCCCCAGCATTTT.

The chain combines TRBV6-5 with TRBJ2-1; TRBD2 aligns across 8 bases. The V gene end was trimmed by 7 bases and the J gene end by 9 bases; junction bases not matched to a gene: 11. Germline V gene data show CDR1 as MNHEY and CDR2 as SVGAGI. The CDR3 is 14 amino acids. The CDR3 here is CASIPSGWEGEQFF. CDR3 nucleotide sequence: TGTGCCAGCATTCCTAGCGGGTGGGAAGGTGAGCAGTTCTTC.

This clone was picked up one time. This chain uses TRBV5-6 with TRBJ2-7; D is undetermined. CDR1 SGHDT and CDR2 YYEEEE come from the germline V gene. The CDR3 is 12 amino acids. Trimming pared 1 base from V and 4 bases from J, leaving 6 bases between. For the CDR3, the DNA is TGTGCCAGCAGCTTGTCTATGTACGAGCAGTACTTC. Protein: CASSLSMYEQYF.

This clone was seen once. The chain combines TRBV14 with TRBJ2-5, with 8 bases fitting TRBD2. The trim removed 3 bases at V and 2 bases at J, leaving 14 bases unmatched. The CDR3 loop spans 18 amino acids. Germline CDR1 SGHDN, CDR2 FVKESK. The CDR3, as DNA: TGTGCCAGCAGCCATCGCACCGGGGGGACTAGGGGGCAAGAGACCCAGTACTTC. Protein: CASSHRTGGTRGQETQYF.

V gene TRBV10-2 combines with J gene TRBJ2-1; D gene unclear. CDR3 length: 12 amino acids. CDR1 is WSHSY and CDR2 is SAAADI in the germline V gene. V lost 4 bases, J lost 12 bases, and 13 bases lay in between. CDR3 sequence reads: CASSGPLHGQFF. DNA of the CDR3: TGCGCCAGCAGTGGTCCCTTACATGGGCAGTTCTTC.

The gene calls are TRBV7-2 and TRBJ2-5; D possibly corresponds to TRBD1 (5 bases). The V end lost 3 bases, the J end lost 1 base, and 9 bases lay between the germline ends. Looked up from germline, CDR1 is SGHTA and CDR2 is FQGNSA. The CDR3 is made up of 14 amino acids. CDR3 DNA sequence: TGTGCCAGCAGCTTGTTCGACAGCCAAGAGACCCAGTACTTC. It yields the protein CASSLFDSQETQYF.

The gene calls are TRBV2 and TRBJ2-7, with D possibly being TRBD2 (6 bases). V shed 8 bases and J shed 4 bases, with 18 bases lying between them. Germline CDR1 reads SNHLY; CDR2 reads FYNNEI. The CDR3 length is 14 residues. Here the CDR3 DNA reads TGTGCCAGCGGAGGGGCTCAGCGATTTTACGAGCAGTACTTC. The encoded protein is CASGGAQRFYEQYF.

The gene calls are TRBV11-2 and TRBJ2-3; D remains unclear. The germline gives CDR1 SGHAT, CDR2 FQNNGV. With 7 bases removed from V and 2 bases from J, the gap between germline ends came to 7 bases. This CDR3 is 12 amino acids long. This CDR3 reads CASKSVTDTQYF. The CDR3 coding sequence is TGTGCCAGCAAATCGGTCACAGATACGCAGTATTTT.

This chain connects TRBV28 to TRBJ1-4; tentative D call: TRBD1 (6 bases). Trimming removed 4 bases from V and 10 bases from J, with 10 bases in between. The CDR3 totals 12 residues. Germline-derived CDR1 and CDR2 are MDHEN and SYDVKM. As DNA, the CDR3 is TGTGCCAGCAGTTCCTTACAGGGAAAACTGTTTTTT. Protein product: CASSSLQGKLFF.

The chain has TRBV11-3 and TRBJ2-1; TRBD2 might be the D (6 bases). This CDR3 region has 14 residues. From germline, CDR1 is SGHNT and CDR2 YENEEA. Trimming left V 5 bases short and J 5 bases short, with 13 bases between. CDR3 coding DNA: TGTGCCAGCAGCCTACAAGGAGGGAACAATGAGCAGTTCTTC. This codes for CASSLQGGNNEQFF.

A few counts support this clone. The chain recombines TRBV27 with TRBJ1-1; TRBD1 matches at 9 bases. In germline, CDR1 is MNHEY, CDR2 SMNVEV (reference sequence). The CDR3 covers 13 residues. The trim removed 5 bases at V and 4 bases at J, leaving 2 bases unmatched. CDR3 in DNA: TGTGCCAGCAGTGGGACAGGGTTCACTGAAGCTTTCTTT. Translated: CASSGTGFTEAFF.

The J gene is TRBJ2-2, the V gene TRBV18; the match to TRBD2 covers 7 bases. The CDR3 is 15 amino acids. The germline V gene encodes CDR1 KGHSH and CDR2 LQKENI. The V gene end was trimmed by 8 bases and the J gene end by 4 bases; junction bases not matched to a gene: 10. The CDR3, as DNA: TGTGCCAGCAAGTTACCCGGGAGGACCACCGGGGAGCTGTTTTTT. Its translation is CASKLPGRTTGELFF.

The chain carries TRBV30 and TRBJ2-1; 12 bases are shared with TRBD2. The length of the CDR3 is 14 residues. V lost 3 bases, J lost 9 bases, and 6 bases stayed unmatched. Per the germline V gene, CDR1 is GTSNPN and CDR2 is SVGIG (reference sequence). Here the CDR3 reads CAWRSLAGGREQFF. CDR3 nucleotides: TGTGCCTGGAGGTCACTAGCGGGAGGCCGTGAGCAGTTCTTC.

V usage is TRBV6-6 and J usage is TRBJ1-5; D perhaps matches TRBD1 (6 bases). Germline V gene sequence: CDR1 MNHNY, CDR2 SVGAGI (reference sequence). CDR3 length equals 16 residues. The V and J ends lost 5 bases and 5 bases respectively, with 19 bases between them. CDR3 region: CASSPRDKGYYQPQHF. The CDR3 nucleotides read TGTGCCAGCAGTCCCCGGGACAAAGGCTACTATCAGCCCCAGCATTTT.

The chain carries TRBV11-3 and TRBJ1-2; D remains ambiguous. V was cut by 5 bases and J by 2 bases, with 15 bases left in between. The germline V gene encodes CDR1 SGHNT and CDR2 YENEEA. CDR3 length: 15 amino acids. CDR3 nucleotides: TGTGCCAGCAGCCTGGGTACGAACGGGAACTATGGCTACACCTTC. Amino acids: CASSLGTNGNYGYTF.

V and J are TRBV9 and TRBJ1-3; D may be TRBD1 (6 bases). The CDR3 has 12 amino acids. From germline, CDR1 is SGDLS and CDR2 YYNGEE. Trimming took off 4 bases at V and 6 bases at J, with 8 bases between the two ends. The CDR3, as DNA: TGTGCCAGCAGCAGACAGGAAAACACCATATATTTT. This sequence encodes CASSRQENTIYF.

The chain has TRBV30 and TRBJ2-6; no firm D call. The V gene lost 0 bases and the J gene lost 0 bases, with 6 bases spanning the gap. Germline CDR1 and CDR2: GTSNPN and SVGIG (reference sequence). The CDR3 loop spans 15 amino acids. The CDR3 region is CAWSVRGSGANVLTF. The CDR3, as DNA: TGTGCCTGGAGTGTCCGAGGCTCTGGGGCCAACGTCCTGACTTTC.

The chain has TRBV18 and TRBJ1-1; no definite D call. CDR1 is KGHSH and CDR2 is LQKENI in the germline V gene. The V and J ends lost 0 bases and 2 bases respectively, with 7 bases between them. The CDR3 consists of 14 residues. CDR3 in DNA: TGTGCCAGCTCACCACCGTCAGTAAACACTGAAGCTTTCTTT. Translated, it gives CASSPPSVNTEAFF.

The genes are TRBV12-5 and TRBJ1-2, with D possibly matching TRBD1 (6 bases). The germline CDR1 and CDR2 sequences are LGHNT and FRNRAP. CDR3 size: 13 residues. V shed 1 base and J shed 7 bases, with 10 bases lying between them. CDR3 loop: CASGLAGVFGYTF. The CDR3 bases are TGTGCTAGTGGTTTGGCAGGGGTTTTTGGCTACACCTTC.

The chain is built from TRBV5-1 and TRBJ2-7; the D gene is possibly TRBD2 (5 bases). This CDR3 contains 13 residues. V was clipped by 3 bases and J by 2 bases, with 9 bases between them. Germline lookup yields CDR1 SGHRS and CDR2 YFSETQ. CDR3 DNA: TGCGCCAGCAGCTCAGGAGGAACCTACGAGCAGTACTTC. Its translation is CASSSGGTYEQYF. The complete variable domain, with remaining parts taken from reference TRBV5-1 and TRBJ2-7, reads KAGVTQTPRYLIKTRGQQVTLSCSPISGHRSVSWYQQTPGQGLQFLFEYFSETQRNKGNFPGRFSGRQFSNSRSEMNVSTLELGDSALYLCASSSGGTYEQYFGPGTRLTVT.

This sequence joins TRBV18 and TRBJ1-5; 9 nucleotides align to TRBD1. V lost 8 bases to trimming and J lost 6 bases; unmatched junction nucleotides: 11. CDR3 length: 15 amino acids. Germline V gives CDR1 KGHSH, CDR2 LQKENI. DNA for the CDR3: TGTGCCAGCGCCGTTTTCGGACAGGGGACTCAGCCCCAGCATTTT. Amino acid sequence: CASAVFGQGTQPQHF.

The CDR3 spells CASSEDRDYEQYF. CDR3 in DNA: TGTGCCAGCAGTGAGGACAGGGACTACGAGCAGTACTTC. The chain is built from TRBV2 and TRBJ2-7; 8 bases match TRBD1. Trimming took 3 bases from V and 3 from J; bases not matched to a gene: 1. The germline V gene encodes CDR1 SNHLY and CDR2 FYNNEI. This CDR3 is 13 amino acids long.

The CDR3 protein is CASSLGSGTYNEQFF. The CDR3 DNA is TGTGCCAGCAGCTTAGGAAGCGGCACCTACAATGAGCAGTTCTTC. The rearrangement links TRBV7-9 to TRBJ2-1, with D perhaps TRBD2 (5 bases). This CDR3 comprises 15 residues. V gave up 1 base and J gave up 2 bases, with 9 bases separating them. From germline, CDR1 is SEHNR and CDR2 FQNEAQ (reference sequence).